A selection of T cell receptor beta chains follows, all from one sample in a study of shared clonotypes between healthy human individuals. TCRdb's copy holds only in-frame clones and misses some; the assay was immunoSEQ multiplex PCR. This sample has around 2,000,000 clones, with about 93% found just once. Specimen: naive CD8+ T cells from PBMCs. The receptors were gathered from a man younger than 35 in good health. Some clones in this sample may be carry-over from other donors' samples. The CDR3 runs from the conserved cysteine through the conserved F or W. Rows may omit the clone size; those that give it use once, few, many or a size class.

v_gene: TRBV4-3
j_gene: TRBJ2-1
abundance: .
CDR3aa: CASSQHTSGRFNEQFF

v_gene: TRBV4-1
j_gene: TRBJ2-7
abundance: .
CDR3aa: CASSRFGTAYEQYF

v_gene: TRBV9
j_gene: TRBJ1-5
abundance: few
CDR3aa: CASSVGSSGQPQHF

v_gene: TRBV4-1
j_gene: TRBJ2-7
abundance: .
CDR3aa: CASSQRATDRYYEQYF

v_gene: TRBV18
j_gene: TRBJ1-2
abundance: .
CDR3aa: CASSPTGRANYGYTF

v_gene: TRBV5-6
j_gene: TRBJ2-1
abundance: .
CDR3aa: CASSPNWGGSSYNEQFF

v_gene: TRBV4-1
j_gene: TRBJ2-7
abundance: .
CDR3aa: CASSSTDPEQYF

v_gene: TRBV5-1
j_gene: TRBJ2-7
abundance: .
CDR3aa: CASSVNPGLAASYEQYF

v_gene: TRBV27
j_gene: TRBJ1-1
abundance: .
CDR3aa: CASSLRVHTEAFF

v_gene: TRBV27
j_gene: TRBJ2-6
abundance: .
CDR3aa: CASSFLPGQGTSGANVLTF

v_gene: TRBV4-3
j_gene: TRBJ1-2
abundance: .
CDR3aa: CASSARIISGLYGYTF

v_gene: TRBV9
j_gene: TRBJ1-1
abundance: .
CDR3aa: CASSVGPMGGTEAFF

v_gene: TRBV30
j_gene: TRBJ1-1
abundance: .
CDR3aa: CAWSEGNTEAFF

v_gene: TRBV19
j_gene: TRBJ2-1
abundance: .
CDR3aa: CASSLAPVLYNEQFF

v_gene: TRBV6-1
j_gene: TRBJ2-7
abundance: .
CDR3aa: CASSEAAVQRWTESSYEQYF

v_gene: TRBV7-9
j_gene: TRBJ1-2
abundance: .
CDR3aa: CASSPRLSSEQGYGYTF

v_gene: TRBV5-1
j_gene: TRBJ2-7
abundance: .
CDR3aa: CASSWTPDKRVWYF

v_gene: TRBV7-2
j_gene: TRBJ1-1
abundance: .
CDR3aa: CASSSDFSTEAFF

v_gene: TRBV6-6
j_gene: TRBJ2-7
abundance: .
CDR3aa: CASSYLDRGTYEQYF

v_gene: TRBV9
j_gene: TRBJ1-3
abundance: once
CDR3aa: CASSVDSRAISGNTIYF

v_gene: TRBV11-3
j_gene: TRBJ2-1
abundance: .
CDR3aa: CASSTFPGLAIYNEQFF

v_gene: TRBV29-1
j_gene: TRBJ1-3
abundance: .
CDR3aa: CSVVYHEHSGNTIYF

v_gene: TRBV28
j_gene: TRBJ1-1
abundance: .
CDR3aa: CASSLGGRAAFF

v_gene: TRBV27
j_gene: TRBJ2-7
abundance: .
CDR3aa: CASSLGDSYEQYF

v_gene: TRBV5-1
j_gene: TRBJ2-7
abundance: .
CDR3aa: CASSVPGQGLHEQYF

v_gene: TRBV27
j_gene: TRBJ2-7
abundance: .
CDR3aa: CASSFVPGADEQYF

v_gene: TRBV2
j_gene: TRBJ1-5
abundance: .
CDR3aa: CASSEGRAGQPQHF

v_gene: TRBV5-5
j_gene: TRBJ1-4
abundance: .
CDR3aa: CASSSGPNEKLFF

v_gene: TRBV6-5
j_gene: TRBJ2-2
abundance: .
CDR3aa: CASSYNPTANTGELFF

v_gene: TRBV27
j_gene: TRBJ2-1
abundance: .
CDR3aa: CASSFRAGGSYNEQFF

v_gene: TRBV27
j_gene: TRBJ2-7
abundance: .
CDR3aa: CASRSEDSYEQYF

v_gene: TRBV7-9
j_gene: TRBJ1-5
abundance: .
CDR3aa: CASSRGQSNQPQHF

v_gene: TRBV28
j_gene: TRBJ1-2
abundance: .
CDR3aa: CASRPRETGVGYTF

v_gene: TRBV6-1
j_gene: TRBJ2-7
abundance: .
CDR3aa: CASSAKPFYYEQYF

v_gene: TRBV4-1
j_gene: TRBJ2-1
abundance: .
CDR3aa: CASSHRPETYNEQFF

v_gene: TRBV6-5
j_gene: TRBJ2-7
abundance: .
CDR3aa: CASSYGGSYYEQYF

v_gene: TRBV9
j_gene: TRBJ2-2
abundance: .
CDR3aa: CASTASGNTGELFF

v_gene: TRBV9
j_gene: TRBJ2-1
abundance: .
CDR3aa: CASSSGLAANEQFF

v_gene: TRBV27
j_gene: TRBJ2-3
abundance: .
CDR3aa: CASSLSLASYADTQYF

v_gene: TRBV28
j_gene: TRBJ2-7
abundance: .
CDR3aa: CASSIRLAGTYEQYF

v_gene: TRBV28
j_gene: TRBJ2-7
abundance: .
CDR3aa: CASSLTGIDAEQYF

v_gene: TRBV27
j_gene: TRBJ2-7
abundance: .
CDR3aa: CASSPPWTSTYEQYF

v_gene: TRBV28
j_gene: TRBJ2-3
abundance: .
CDR3aa: CASSLSTGVTDTQYF

v_gene: TRBV13
j_gene: TRBJ2-5
abundance: .
CDR3aa: CASSKAGEETQYF

v_gene: TRBV11-2
j_gene: TRBJ2-1
abundance: .
CDR3aa: CATTGTIYNEQFF

v_gene: TRBV27
j_gene: TRBJ1-2
abundance: .
CDR3aa: CASSWTVSHGYTF

v_gene: TRBV5-1
j_gene: TRBJ1-1
abundance: .
CDR3aa: CASRLEDTEAFF

v_gene: TRBV30
j_gene: TRBJ1-6
abundance: .
CDR3aa: CAWSAALGAQGNSPLHF

v_gene: TRBV28
j_gene: TRBJ1-5
abundance: .
CDR3aa: CASSFARASNQPQHF

v_gene: TRBV9
j_gene: TRBJ1-4
abundance: .
CDR3aa: CASSVGMGAEKLFF

v_gene: TRBV4-1
j_gene: TRBJ1-3
abundance: .
CDR3aa: CASSQALAAGNTIYF

v_gene: TRBV7-8
j_gene: TRBJ2-1
abundance: .
CDR3aa: CASSLGPSGFYNEQFF

v_gene: TRBV5-1
j_gene: TRBJ2-5
abundance: .
CDR3aa: CASSSWLEDSETQYF

v_gene: TRBV7-9
j_gene: TRBJ1-1
abundance: .
CDR3aa: CASSLTPVWQPSEAFF

v_gene: TRBV19
j_gene: TRBJ1-5
abundance: .
CDR3aa: CASRFRDGSNQPQHF